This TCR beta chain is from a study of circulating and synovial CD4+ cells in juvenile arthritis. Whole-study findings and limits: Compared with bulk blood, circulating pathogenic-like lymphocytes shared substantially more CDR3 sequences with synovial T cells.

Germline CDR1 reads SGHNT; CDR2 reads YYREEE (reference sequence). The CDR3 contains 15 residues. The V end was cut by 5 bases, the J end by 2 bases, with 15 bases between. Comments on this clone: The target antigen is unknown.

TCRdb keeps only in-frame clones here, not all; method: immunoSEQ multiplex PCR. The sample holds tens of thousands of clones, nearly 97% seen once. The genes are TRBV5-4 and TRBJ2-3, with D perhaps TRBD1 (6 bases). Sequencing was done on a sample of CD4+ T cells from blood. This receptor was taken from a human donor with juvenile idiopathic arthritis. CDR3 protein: CASSSSQGFTDTQYF. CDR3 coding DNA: TGTGCCAGCAGTTCCTCCCAGGGGTTCACAGATACGCAGTATTTT. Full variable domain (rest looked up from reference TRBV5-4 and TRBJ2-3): ETGVTQSPTHLIKTRGQQVTLRCSSQSGHNTVSWYQQALGQGPQFIFQYYREEENGRGNFPPRFSGLQFPNYSSELNVNALELDDSALYLCASSSSQGFTDTQYFGPGTRLTVL.